The present entry profiles one T cell receptor (beta chain) with its context. The record originates from a study of blood T cell repertoires in COVID-19. The wider study: COVID-19 samples from acute and convalescent phases originated in the United States, Italy and Spain. In each case, the material was cDNA or gDNA derived from T cells, B-cell-depleted T cells, or PBMCs.

In the authors' workflow: Reference gene primer amplification in the assay estimated nucleated cell counts. Libraries were prepared by immunoSEQ multiplex PCR; TCRdb keeps only in-frame clonotypes and omits some of them. V and J calls and clone size are given by that table; D and trimming were obtained from the DNA. The sample holds 100,000 to 150,000 clones, 80% to 90% seen once. Trimming stripped 7 bases from V and 1 base from J, with 16 bases between. This CDR3 is built from 16 residues. Germline loops: CDR1 KGHSH, CDR2 LQKENI. The receptor was derived from a man aged 65 to 79 with active or convalescent COVID-19. The specimen was peripheral blood. J is TRBJ2-2 and V is TRBV18, with D perhaps matching TRBD2 (6 bases). CDR3 DNA sequence: TGTGCCAGCTATATTTCCGGGACTGAGAACACCGGGGAGCTGTTTTTT. Protein product: CASYISGTENTGELFF.